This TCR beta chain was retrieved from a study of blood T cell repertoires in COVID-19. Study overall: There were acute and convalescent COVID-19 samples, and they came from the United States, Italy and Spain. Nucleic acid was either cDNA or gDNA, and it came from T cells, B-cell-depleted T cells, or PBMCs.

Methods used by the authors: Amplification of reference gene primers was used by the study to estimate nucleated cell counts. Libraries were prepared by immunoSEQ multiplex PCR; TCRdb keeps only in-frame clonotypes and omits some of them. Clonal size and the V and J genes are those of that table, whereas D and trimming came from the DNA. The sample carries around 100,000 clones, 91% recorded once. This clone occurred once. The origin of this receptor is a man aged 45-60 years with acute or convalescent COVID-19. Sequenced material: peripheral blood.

The CDR3 DNA sequence: TGTGCCAGTAAAGCCAGGGGGCGTAACACTGAAGCTTTCTTT. It codes for CASKARGRNTEAFF. The gene calls are TRBV19 and TRBJ1-1; TRBD1 agrees at 8 bases. With V trimmed by 7 bases and J by 2 bases, 6 bases remained unmatched. The CDR3 runs 14 residues. Germline V lookup: CDR1 LNHDA, CDR2 SQIVND (reference sequence).